This entry lists 3 T cell receptor beta chains sequenced from one sample in a study of breast tumors, draining lymph nodes, adjacent tissues. TCRdb re-analysed the multiplex PCR reads in MiXCR, keeping a single row per CDR3 protein. This sample has 30,000 to 40,000 distinct CDR3 sequences, with just over 35% found just once. Material for sequencing was breast tumor tissue. The source is a female donor with breast cancer. Some clones in this sample may be carry-over from other donors' samples.

In regard to this clonotype: One junction end does not reproduce the germline sequence, and a read error may be involved. The V call is TRBV4-1, the J call TRBJ2-2, with D hard to call. This CDR3 is built from 16 residues. Per the germline V gene, CDR1 is MGHRA and CDR2 is YSYEKL. CDR3 bases: TGTGCCAGCAGCCAAGATCACCTAGGAAGTACCGGGGAGCTGTTTTTT. Its translation: CASSQDHLGSTGELFF.

This clonotype was recorded many times. This sequence joins TRBV19 and TRBJ2-1; D not certain. Per the germline V gene, CDR1 is LNHDA and CDR2 is SQIVND (reference sequence). V was cut by 8 bases and J by 2 bases, with 10 bases left in between. CDR3 length: 13 residues. The CDR3 DNA reads as TGTGCCAGTGCTCGACGGGCCTACAATGAGCAGTTCTTC. Translation: CASARRAYNEQFF.

This clonotype appeared many times. V usage is TRBV4-3 and J usage is TRBJ2-3; 9 bases fit TRBD2. With 0 bases clipped from V and 6 bases from J, the junction kept 7 bases outside the gene matches. CDR1 is LGHNA and CDR2 is YSLEER in the germline V gene. The CDR3 extends over 16 amino acids. CDR3 bases: TGCGCCAGCAGCCAAGAGTGGCGGGGGGGCCCGGATACGCAGTATTTT. This gives the protein CASSQEWRGGPDTQYF.